The present T cell receptor beta chain was sequenced within a study of beta chain features in type 1 diabetes. Background on the study: Taken together, all samples contributed more than 90,000,000 examined sorted cells. Whole-study findings and limits: Cells carrying high TCR expression could end up over-represented when cDNA is sequenced.

The whole isolated RNA underwent reverse transcription, so sequencing captured expressed TCRB transcripts. Generated by immunoSEQ multiplex PCR, the TCRdb table keeps only in-frame clones and is missing some. Found here are about 210,000 clones, approximately 11% of them singletons; the top ten hold 1% to 1.5%. A note on this clone: Its cognate antigen is unknown.

The CDR3 totals 16 residues. Germline V lookup: CDR1 GTSNPN, CDR2 SVGIG (reference sequence). The ends lost 8 bases at V and 7 bases at J; junction bases unmatched: 17. V is TRBV30 and J is TRBJ2-1; 10 nucleotides agree with TRBD2. The specimen sequenced was central memory CD4+ T cells from blood. The receptor was derived from a man aged 18 to 30 in good health. CDR3 coding DNA: TGTGCCGGGATCCCCCTCAGCGGGAGGGCCGGGAATGAGCAGTTCTTC. Translated: CAGIPLSGRAGNEQFF.